These 22 T cell receptor beta chains were sequenced from one sample in a study of response to subunit inactivated influenza vaccine. TCRdb independently ran MiXCR on the RT-PCR reads; one entry per CDR3 protein. This table has approximately 680,000 distinct CDR3 sequences, 15% to 19% appearing once. The input for sequencing was PBMCs from blood, taken about 13 days after vaccination. These receptors were collected from a man aged 50-59 years who received an inactivated influenza vaccine.

This clonotype came up a few times. The chain has TRBV4-3 and TRBJ1-4; D is undetermined. This CDR3 contains 15 residues. Looked up from germline, CDR1 is LGHNA and CDR2 is YSLEER. V lost 7 bases and J 0 bases, leaving 12 bases between the germline ends. Here the CDR3 DNA reads TGCGCCAGCACCCGGACCCTTTCAACTAATGAAAAACTGTTTTTT. Its translation: CASTRTLSTNEKLFF.

This clonotype came up a few times. One end of the junction does not line up with germline, which may come from a read error. The chain couples TRBV7-9 to TRBJ2-7, with D unclear. The CDR3 extends over 13 amino acids. In germline, CDR1 is SEHNR, CDR2 FQNEAQ (reference sequence). CDR3: CASRLENEYEQYF. The CDR3 DNA reads as TGTGCCAGCAGATTAGAAAATGAGTACGAGCAGTACTTC.

This clonotype has only a few counts. The chain links TRBV3-1 to TRBJ2-7, with 13 bases lining up with TRBD2. The CDR3 is made up of 16 amino acids. The J segment lost 4 bases and the V segment lost 3 bases, leaving 6 bases of the junction unmatched. Germline CDR1 reads LGHDT; CDR2 reads YNNKEL (reference sequence). The DNA of the CDR3 is TGTGCCAGCAGCCAGACCGGGACTAGCGGGGTATACGAGCAGTACTTC. Its translation: CASSQTGTSGVYEQYF.

This chain uses TRBV6-2 or TRBV6-3 with TRBJ2-3; a weak D match, TRBD2 (6 bases). CDR3 size: 14 residues. Germline values: CDR1 MNHEY, CDR2 SVGEGT. V shed 6 bases and J shed 3 bases, with 13 bases lying between them. The CDR3 DNA sequence: TGTGCCAGCAGCCACCGGGACTTTACAGATACGCAGTATTTT. It is translated as CASSHRDFTDTQYF.

This clonotype showed up just a few times. The CDR3 DNA reads as TGTGCCAGCTGGAATAACTATGGCTACACCTTC. This translates into CASWNNYGYTF. This sequence joins TRBV6-2 or TRBV6-3 and TRBJ1-2; D remains unclear. Germline loops: CDR1 MNHEY, CDR2 SVGEGT. This CDR3 spans 11 amino acids. The germline V and J ends were trimmed by 8 bases and 1 base, with 5 bases remaining between them.

In this sample, this clonotype turned up a few times. The J gene is TRBJ1-1, the V gene TRBV28; 8 bases are shared with TRBD1. This CDR3 contains 13 residues. Germline assignment: CDR1 MDHEN and CDR2 SYDVKM. Germline trimming cut 7 bases from V and 5 bases from J; bases unmatched to any gene: 6. CDR3 region: CASKTQGVTEAFF. In nucleotides, the CDR3 is TGTGCCAGCAAAACACAGGGGGTGACTGAAGCTTTCTTT.

This rearrangement joins TRBV11-1 to TRBJ2-7; a weak D match, TRBD1 (5 bases). V lost 3 bases to trimming and J lost 0 bases, with 21 bases between them. CDR3 length equals 18 residues. Germline V CDR1 and CDR2: SGHAT, FQDESV (reference sequence). CDR3 coding DNA: TGTGCCAGCAGCTTTGGGGCCGCTGCAGGTCGGTACTCCTACGAGCAGTACTTC. It encodes CASSFGAAAGRYSYEQYF.

This clonotype was seen many times. One end of the junction varies from germline; a read error may be responsible. This rearrangement joins TRBV12-3 or TRBV12-4 to TRBJ2-3, with 8 bases fitting TRBD1. This CDR3 contains 11 residues. CDR3 protein: CASSPGGTQYF. The CDR3 bases are TGCGCCAGCAGCCCAGGGGGCACGCAGTATTTT.

This clonotype showed up just once. The chain has TRBV4-3 and TRBJ2-7, with TRBD2 as a possible D gene (5 bases). V was shortened by 0 bases and J by 5 bases, with 17 bases between the two germline ends. CDR1 and CDR2 from the germline V gene are LGHNA and YSLEER. The CDR3 consists of 16 residues. CDR3 sequence (DNA): TGCGCCAGCAGCCAAGACCCGGACCCCCGGGGAAACGAGCAGTACTTC. Protein sequence: CASSQDPDPRGNEQYF.

CDR3 nucleotides: TGTGCCAGCAGTCTGGGGACTGGCGGGCCCCGGAGTAGGGATGAGCAGTTCTTC. Translation gives CASSLGTGGPRSRDEQFF. This sequence joins TRBV28 and TRBJ2-1; D is possibly TRBD2 (6 bases). The CDR3 covers 18 residues. Trimming stripped 5 bases from V and 8 bases from J, with 28 bases between. Per germline, CDR1 MDHEN and CDR2 SYDVKM.

The chain carries TRBV7-8 and TRBJ2-3; 14 bases line up with TRBD2. This CDR3 comprises 18 residues. Germline V gene data show CDR1 as SGHVS and CDR2 as FQNEAQ. J was trimmed by 4 bases and V by 5 bases; bases with no gene match: 11. The CDR3 DNA sequence: TGTGCCAGCAGCCCCCGACTAGCGGGGGGGCGTGGCTCAGATACGCAGTATTTT. This encodes CASSPRLAGGRGSDTQYF.

The V call is TRBV29-1, the J call TRBJ2-3; perhaps D is TRBD1 or TRBD2 (5 bases each). Trimming took off 4 bases at V and 9 bases at J, with 20 bases between the two ends. This CDR3 has 14 residues. Germline V gives CDR1 SQVTM, CDR2 ANQGSEA. The CDR3 nucleotides are TGCAGCGTTGTAGTTACGGGACGCCAAGGCACGCAGTATTTT. Amino acid sequence: CSVVVTGRQGTQYF.

The genes are TRBV6-4 and TRBJ1-2; no clear D. The CDR3 runs to 13 residues. Trimming took 0 bases from V and 4 from J, leaving 6 bases between them. The germline CDR1 and CDR2 sequences are MRHNA and SNTAGT. Here the CDR3 DNA reads TGTGCCAGCAGTGACTCGACTGGCTATGGCTACACCTTC. This encodes CASSDSTGYGYTF.

The chain joins TRBV4-1 to TRBJ1-5, with D perhaps matching TRBD1 (5 bases). CDR1 MGHRA and CDR2 YSYEKL come from the germline V gene. Trimming shortened V by 0 bases and J by 0 bases, and 9 bases separated the two germline ends. This CDR3 contains 16 residues. The CDR3 coding sequence is TGCGCCAGCAGCCAAGAGGGGACCCTTAGCAATCAGCCCCAGCATTTT. As protein: CASSQEGTLSNQPQHF.

This clonotype has at least ten counts. This rearrangement joins TRBV5-1 to TRBJ2-1, with a possible D match to TRBD2 (5 bases). There are 15 residues in the CDR3. Germline values: CDR1 SGHRS, CDR2 YFSETQ. Trimming removed 3 bases at V and 0 bases at J, with 10 bases between. CDR3 in DNA: TGCGCCAGCAGCTCACTAGTACCCTCCTACAATGAGCAGTTCTTC. Protein: CASSSLVPSYNEQFF.

The chain has TRBV27 and TRBJ1-2, with D possibly TRBD1 on 5 matching bases. V was clipped by 3 bases and J by 7 bases, with 12 bases between them. The CDR3 has 13 residues. Germline V gene sequence: CDR1 MNHEY, CDR2 SMNVEV (reference sequence). The CDR3 region is CASSFSGGGGYTF. For the CDR3, the DNA is TGTGCCAGCAGTTTTTCTGGGGGGGGTGGCTACACCTTC.

The chain uses TRBV7-2 and TRBJ2-1; no clear D gene. The CDR3 extends over 14 amino acids. Germline CDR1 is SGHTA and CDR2 is FQGNSA. Trimming cost V 5 bases and J 7 bases, with 15 bases left between them. CDR3 coding DNA: TGTGCCAGCAGCCCCCCACCCCAGCCTAATGAGCAGTTCTTC. Its translation is CASSPPPQPNEQFF.

The chain employs TRBV11-2 and TRBJ2-3, with 10 positions matching TRBD2. The V gene's germline CDR1 is SGHAT and CDR2 FQNNGV. The CDR3 has 18 residues. The trim removed 3 bases at V and 2 bases at J, leaving 11 bases unmatched. The CDR3 DNA sequence: TGTGCCAGCAGCTTTGGTAGCGGGGGGATACTTATCACAGATACGCAGTATTTT. It yields the protein CASSFGSGGILITDTQYF. Complete variable domain (other parts from reference TRBV11-2 and TRBJ2-3): EAGVAQSPRYKIIEKRQSVAFWCNPISGHATLYWYQQILGQGPKLLIQFQNNGVVDDSQLPKDRFSAERLKGVDSTLKIQPAKLEDSAVYLCASSFGSGGILITDTQYFGPGTRLTVL.

This clonotype has just a few counts. The genes are TRBV12-3 or TRBV12-4 and TRBJ2-7; 14 nucleotides align to TRBD2. V trimming: 8 bases; J trimming: 6 bases; junction bases outside the gene matches: 3. The CDR3 has 13 residues. CDR3 region: CASGLAGGSEQYF. CDR3 in DNA: TGTGCCAGCGGACTAGCGGGAGGATCCGAGCAGTACTTC.

There are many counts of this clonotype. The rearrangement uses TRBV28 and TRBJ2-1; D gene uncertain. Per germline, CDR1 MDHEN and CDR2 SYDVKM. The CDR3 totals 11 residues. The V end was cut by 6 bases, the J end by 8 bases, with 8 bases between. As DNA, the CDR3 is TGTGCCAGCAGGAACTTTGATGAGCAGTTCTTC. Its protein is CASRNFDEQFF.

The V call is TRBV4-3, the J call TRBJ2-7, with no clear D. Germline lookup yields CDR1 LGHNA and CDR2 YSLEER. V was shortened by 0 bases and J by 7 bases, with 19 bases between the two germline ends. CDR3 length equals 16 residues. The CDR3 DNA follows: TGCGCCAGCAGCCAAGATACCCGGAGCGACGGAAGAGAGCAGTACTTC. Protein product: CASSQDTRSDGREQYF.

A few counts support this clonotype. The rearrangement joins TRBV7-2 to TRBJ2-3; the D gene is possibly TRBD2 (5 bases). The ends were cut back, 0 bases at V and 2 bases at J, with 12 bases in the middle. The germline V gene has CDR1 SGHTA and CDR2 FQGNSA. The CDR3 is 16 amino acids. The CDR3 here is CASSLAASRYTDTQYF. The CDR3 DNA follows: TGTGCCAGCAGCTTAGCGGCTAGCCGATACACAGATACGCAGTATTTT.